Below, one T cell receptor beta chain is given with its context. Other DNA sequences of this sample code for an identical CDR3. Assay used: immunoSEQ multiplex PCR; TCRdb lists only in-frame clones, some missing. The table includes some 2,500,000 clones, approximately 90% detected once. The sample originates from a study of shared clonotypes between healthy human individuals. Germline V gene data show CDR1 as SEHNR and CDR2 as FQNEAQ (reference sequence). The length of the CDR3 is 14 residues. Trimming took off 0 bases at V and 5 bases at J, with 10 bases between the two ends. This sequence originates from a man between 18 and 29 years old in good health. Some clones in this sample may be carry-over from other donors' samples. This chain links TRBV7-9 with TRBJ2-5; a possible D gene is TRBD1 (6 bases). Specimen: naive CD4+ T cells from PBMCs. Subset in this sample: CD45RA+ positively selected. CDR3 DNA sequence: TGTGCCAGCAGCTTAGCAGGGGGAAGGGAGACCCAGTACTTC. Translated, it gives CASSLAGGRETQYF.